This note documents a single T cell receptor beta chain sequence. Trimming shortened V by 1 base and J by 4 bases, and 8 bases separated the two germline ends. Germline V gene data show CDR1 as SGHRS and CDR2 as YFSETQ. This CDR3 has 14 amino acids. The data were obtained in a study of cytomegalovirus exposure and HLA in healthy donors. The PCR was carried out with 60 Vbeta primers and 13 Jbeta primers. Repertoires were generated with immunoSEQ multiplex PCR, while TCRdb's copy carries only in-frame clones and drops some. This sample has around 98,000 clones, with approximately 78% found just once. This sequence joins TRBV5-1 and TRBJ1-4, with a tentative D call TRBD1 (5 bases). The source is a man in his forties in good health and CMV-seronegative. The sequencing sample was made of PBMCs. DNA for the CDR3: TGCGCCAGCAGCTTGCAAGACAGTAATGAAAAACTGTTTTTT. Translating it yields CASSLQDSNEKLFF.